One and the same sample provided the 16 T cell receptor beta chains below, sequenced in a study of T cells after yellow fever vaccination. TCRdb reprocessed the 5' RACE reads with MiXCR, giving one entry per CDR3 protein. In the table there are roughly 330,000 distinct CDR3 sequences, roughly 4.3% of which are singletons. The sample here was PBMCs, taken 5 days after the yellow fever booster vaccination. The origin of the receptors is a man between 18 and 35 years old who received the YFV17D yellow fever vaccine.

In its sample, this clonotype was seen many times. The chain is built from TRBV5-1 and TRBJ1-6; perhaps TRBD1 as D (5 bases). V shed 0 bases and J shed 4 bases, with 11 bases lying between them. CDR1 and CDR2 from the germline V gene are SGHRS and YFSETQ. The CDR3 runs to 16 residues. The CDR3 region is CASSLDPGRYNSPLHF. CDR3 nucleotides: TGCGCCAGCAGCTTGGACCCGGGACGGTATAATTCACCCCTCCACTTT. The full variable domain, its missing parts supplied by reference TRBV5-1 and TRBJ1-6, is KAGVTQTPRYLIKTRGQQVTLSCSPISGHRSVSWYQQTPGQGLQFLFEYFSETQRNKGNFPGRFSGRQFSNSRSEMNVSTLELGDSALYLCASSLDPGRYNSPLHFGNGTRLTVT.

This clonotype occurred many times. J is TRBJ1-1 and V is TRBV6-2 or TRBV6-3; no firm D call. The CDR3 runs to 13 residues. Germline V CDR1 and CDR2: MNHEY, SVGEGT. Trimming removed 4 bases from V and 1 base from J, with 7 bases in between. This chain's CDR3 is CASSFSGNTEAFF. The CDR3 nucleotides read TGTGCCAGCAGTTTCTCAGGGAACACTGAAGCTTTCTTT.

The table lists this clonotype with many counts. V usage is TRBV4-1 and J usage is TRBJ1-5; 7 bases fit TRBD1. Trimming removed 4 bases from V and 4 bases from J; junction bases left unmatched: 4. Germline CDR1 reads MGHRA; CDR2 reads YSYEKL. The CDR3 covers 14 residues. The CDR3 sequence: CASSRSDRNQPQHF. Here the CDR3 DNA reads TGCGCCAGCAGCCGATCGGACAGGAATCAGCCCCAGCATTTT.

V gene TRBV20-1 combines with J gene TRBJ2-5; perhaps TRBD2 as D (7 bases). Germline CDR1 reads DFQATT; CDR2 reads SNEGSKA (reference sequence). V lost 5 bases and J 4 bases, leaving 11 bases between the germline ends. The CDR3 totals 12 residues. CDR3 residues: CSARGGGETQYF. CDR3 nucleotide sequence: TGCAGTGCTCGCGGGGGCGGAGAGACCCAGTACTTC.

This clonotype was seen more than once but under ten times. This CDR3 is CASSPQTGSTYNEQFF. The CDR3 bases are TGTGCCAGCAGCCCCCAGACAGGCAGTACCTACAATGAGCAGTTCTTC. The rearrangement links TRBV5-6 to TRBJ2-1, with D possibly matching TRBD1 (6 bases). V lost 4 bases and J 2 bases, leaving 16 bases between the germline ends. CDR1 is SGHDT and CDR2 is YYEEEE in the germline V gene. The CDR3 loop spans 16 amino acids.

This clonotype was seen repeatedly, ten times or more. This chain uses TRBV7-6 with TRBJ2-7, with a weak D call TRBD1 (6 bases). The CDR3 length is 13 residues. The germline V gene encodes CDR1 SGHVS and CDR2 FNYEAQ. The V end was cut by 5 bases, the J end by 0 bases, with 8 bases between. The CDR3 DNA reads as TGTGCCAGCAGCCGGGACATCTCCTACGAGCAGTACTTC. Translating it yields CASSRDISYEQYF.

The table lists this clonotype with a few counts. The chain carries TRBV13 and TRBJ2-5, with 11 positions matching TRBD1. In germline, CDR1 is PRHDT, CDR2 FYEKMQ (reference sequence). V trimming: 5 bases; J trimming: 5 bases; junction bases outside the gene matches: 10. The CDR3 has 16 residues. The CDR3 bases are TGTGCCAGCAGCCCCCGCGGGACAGGGGGAATTGAGACCCAGTACTTC. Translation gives CASSPRGTGGIETQYF.

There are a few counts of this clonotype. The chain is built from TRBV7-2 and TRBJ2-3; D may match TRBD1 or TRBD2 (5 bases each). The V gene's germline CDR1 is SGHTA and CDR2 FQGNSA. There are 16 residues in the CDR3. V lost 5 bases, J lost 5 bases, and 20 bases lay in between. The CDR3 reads CASSPKMGTGGDTQYF. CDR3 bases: TGTGCCAGCAGCCCAAAAATGGGGACGGGTGGAGATACGCAGTATTTT.

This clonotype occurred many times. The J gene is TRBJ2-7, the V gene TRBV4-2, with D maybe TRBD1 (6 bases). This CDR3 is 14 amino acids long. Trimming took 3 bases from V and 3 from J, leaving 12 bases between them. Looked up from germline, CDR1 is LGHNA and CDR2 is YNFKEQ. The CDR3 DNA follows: TGTGCCAGCAGCCAGTATGGGGGCATCTACGAGCAGTACTTC. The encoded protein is CASSQYGGIYEQYF.

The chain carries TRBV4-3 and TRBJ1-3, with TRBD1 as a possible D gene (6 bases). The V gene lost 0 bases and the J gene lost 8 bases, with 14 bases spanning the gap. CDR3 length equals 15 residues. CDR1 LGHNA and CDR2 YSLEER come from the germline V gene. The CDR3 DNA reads TGCGCCAGCAGCCAAGATGGCAGGGGACCGGACACCATATATTTT. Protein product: CASSQDGRGPDTIYF.

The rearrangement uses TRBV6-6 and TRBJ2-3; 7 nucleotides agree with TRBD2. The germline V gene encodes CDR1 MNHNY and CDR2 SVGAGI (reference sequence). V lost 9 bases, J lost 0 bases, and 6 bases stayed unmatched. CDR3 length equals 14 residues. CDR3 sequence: CASDLAASTDTQYF. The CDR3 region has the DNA TGTGCCAGTGATCTAGCGGCGAGCACAGATACGCAGTATTTT.

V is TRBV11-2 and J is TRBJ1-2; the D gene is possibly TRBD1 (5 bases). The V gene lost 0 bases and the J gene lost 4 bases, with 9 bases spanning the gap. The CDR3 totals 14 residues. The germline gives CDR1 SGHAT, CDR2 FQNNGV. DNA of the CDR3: TGTGCCAGCAGCTTAGAGGGGGACCTCTATGGCTACACCTTC. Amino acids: CASSLEGDLYGYTF.

In DNA, the CDR3 is TGTGCCAGCAGCTCGGACCTACGGGACAGGTGTCCCTACGAGCAGTACGTC. It yields the protein CASSSDLRDRCPYEQYV. The chain employs TRBV5-6 and TRBJ2-7; 8 bases fit TRBD1. This CDR3 comprises 17 residues. With 3 bases clipped from V and 2 bases from J, the junction kept 13 bases outside the gene matches. In germline, CDR1 is SGHDT, CDR2 YYEEEE.

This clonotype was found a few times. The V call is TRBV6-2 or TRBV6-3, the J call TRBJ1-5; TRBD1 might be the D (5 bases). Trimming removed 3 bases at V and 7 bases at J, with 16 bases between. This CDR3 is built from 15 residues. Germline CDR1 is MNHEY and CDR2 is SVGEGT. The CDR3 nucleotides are TGTGCCAGCAGTTATGGACACCCGGGAGTGCAGCCCCAGCATTTT. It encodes CASSYGHPGVQPQHF.

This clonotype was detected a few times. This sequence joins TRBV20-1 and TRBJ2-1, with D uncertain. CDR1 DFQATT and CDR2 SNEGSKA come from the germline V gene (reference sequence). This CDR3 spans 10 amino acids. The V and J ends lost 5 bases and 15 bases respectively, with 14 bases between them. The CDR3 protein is CSADVGKPFF. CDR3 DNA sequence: TGCAGTGCTGACGTGGGAAAACCGTTCTTC.

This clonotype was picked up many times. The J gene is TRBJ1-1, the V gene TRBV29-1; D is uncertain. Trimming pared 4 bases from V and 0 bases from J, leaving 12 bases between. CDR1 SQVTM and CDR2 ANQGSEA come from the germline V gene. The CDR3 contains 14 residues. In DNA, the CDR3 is TGCAGCGTTGGGGCGAGTCCCATGAACACTGAAGCTTTCTTT. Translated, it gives CSVGASPMNTEAFF.